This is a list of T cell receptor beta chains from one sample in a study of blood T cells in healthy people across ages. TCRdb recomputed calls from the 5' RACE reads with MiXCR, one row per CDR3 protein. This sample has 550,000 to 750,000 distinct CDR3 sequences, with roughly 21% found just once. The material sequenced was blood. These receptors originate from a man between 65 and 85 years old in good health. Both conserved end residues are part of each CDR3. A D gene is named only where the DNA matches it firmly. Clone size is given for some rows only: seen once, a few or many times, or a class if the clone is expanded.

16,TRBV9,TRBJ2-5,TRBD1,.,TGTGCCAGCAGCGTAGAGGGGACAGCCGCCGCGGAGACCCAGTACTTC,CASSVEGTAAAETQYF
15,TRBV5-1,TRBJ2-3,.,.,TGCGCCAGCAGCTTGGTGGGACAACGATCAGATACGCAGTATTTT,CASSLVGQRSDTQYF
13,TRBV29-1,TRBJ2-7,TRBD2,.,TGCAGCGTTGAGACTAGCGGGACCTACGAGCAGTACTTC,CSVETSGTYEQYF
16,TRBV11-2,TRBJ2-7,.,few,TGTGCCAGCAGCACCGTGGACGCGGGGAGCTCCTACGAGCAGTACTTC,CASSTVDAGSSYEQYF
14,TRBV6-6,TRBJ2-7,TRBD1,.,TGTGCCAGCAGTCTGGGACAGACGAACTACGAGCAGTACTTC,CASSLGQTNYEQYF
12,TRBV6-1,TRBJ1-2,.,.,TGTGCCAGCAGTGATAGGGTGGCTGGCTACACCTTC,CASSDRVAGYTF
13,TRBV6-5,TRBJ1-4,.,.,TGTGCCAGCAGGCCGGTTTCTCGTGAAAAACTGTTTTTT,CASRPVSREKLFF
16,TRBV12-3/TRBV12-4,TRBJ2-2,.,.,TGTGCCAGCAGTTTTAGAGGTAGCGGGAACACCGGGGAGCTGTTTTTT,CASSFRGSGNTGELFF
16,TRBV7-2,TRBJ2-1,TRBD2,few,TGTGCCAGCAGCACGGGACTAGCGGGAGGGTTTAGTGAGCAGTTCTTC,CASSTGLAGGFSEQFF
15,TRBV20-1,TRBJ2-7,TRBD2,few,TGCAGTGCTGGGACTAGCGGGAGGGCAGACTACGGGCAGTACTTC,CSAGTSGRADYGQYF
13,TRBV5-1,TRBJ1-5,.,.,TGCGCCAGCAGCGTAGGAATAGGTCAGCCCCAGCATTTT,CASSVGIGQPQHF
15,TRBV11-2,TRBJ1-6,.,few,TGTGCCAGCAGCTGGACCCCAGCGTCTAATTCACCCCTCCACTTT,CASSWTPASNSPLHF
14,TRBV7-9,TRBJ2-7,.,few,TGTGCCAGCAGCCCCACGACGGGGTATTACGAGCAGTACTTC,CASSPTTGYYEQYF
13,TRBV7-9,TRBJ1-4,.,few,TGTGCCAGCAGCGCAGGAATAGGCGAAAAACTGTTTTTT,CASSAGIGEKLFF
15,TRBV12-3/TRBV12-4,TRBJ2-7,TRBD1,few,TGTGCCAGCACTCCGGGACAGGGGGAAAAAAACGAGCAGTACTTC,CASTPGQGEKNEQYF
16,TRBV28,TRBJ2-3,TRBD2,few,TGTGCCAGCAGCCTCCGGTTAGGGAGGGCCACAGATACGCAGTATTTT,CASSLRLGRATDTQYF
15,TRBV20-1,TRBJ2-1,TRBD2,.,TGCAGTGCTATCCAGGTAGCGGGAGTTTACAATGAGCAGTTCTTC,CSAIQVAGVYNEQFF
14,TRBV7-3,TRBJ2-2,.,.,TGTGCCAGCAGCCCTAACATAAACACCGGGGAGCTGTTTTTT,CASSPNINTGELFF
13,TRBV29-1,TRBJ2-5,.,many,TGCAGCGTTGTTTTGGGTTTCCAAGAGACCCAGTACTTC,CSVVLGFQETQYF
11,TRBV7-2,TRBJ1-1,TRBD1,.,TGTGCCAGCAGCCCTGACAGGGTTGCTTTCTTT,CASSPDRVAFF
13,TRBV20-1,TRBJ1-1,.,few,TGCAGTGCTAGCCTGACAGTGAACACTGAAGCTTTCTTT,CSASLTVNTEAFF
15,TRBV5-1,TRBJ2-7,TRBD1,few,TGCGCCAGCAGCTTGGTCGGGACAGAGGACTACGAGCAGTACTTC,CASSLVGTEDYEQYF
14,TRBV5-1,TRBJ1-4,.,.,TGCGCCAGCAGCTTGGGACAGACTAATGAAAAACTGTTTTTT,CASSLGQTNEKLFF
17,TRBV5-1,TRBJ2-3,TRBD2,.,TGCGCCAGCAGCTTGGGTCCTACTAGCGGAGGCACAGATACGCAGTATTTT,CASSLGPTSGGTDTQYF
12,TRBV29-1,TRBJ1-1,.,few,TGCAGCGTTGTCGGGGGGATAGGTACAGCTTTCTTT,CSVVGGIGTAFF
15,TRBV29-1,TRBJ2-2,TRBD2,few,TGCAGCGTTGGGGGAGCGGGAGGGCCAACCGGGGAGCTGTTTTTT,CSVGGAGGPTGELFF
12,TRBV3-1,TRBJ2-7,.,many,TGTGCCAGCAGCGACTTAATGTACGAGCAGTACTTC,CASSDLMYEQYF
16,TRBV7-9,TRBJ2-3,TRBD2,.,TGTGCCAGCAGCTTTCGATTGGCGGGGGTGGTAGATACGCAGTATTTT,CASSFRLAGVVDTQYF
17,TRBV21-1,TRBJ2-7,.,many,TGTGCCAGCAGCCCAAAAACCCCCGAGCGGTGCTCCTACGAGCAGTACTTC,CASSPKTPERCSYEQYF
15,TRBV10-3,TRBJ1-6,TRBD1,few,TGTGCCATCAGTGAGGAGGGACAGGGTAATTCACCCCTCCACTTT,CAISEEGQGNSPLHF
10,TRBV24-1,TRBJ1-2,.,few,TGTGCCACCAGGACCTATGGCTACACCTTC,CATRTYGYTF
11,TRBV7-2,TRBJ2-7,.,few,TGTGCCAGCAGCATGGAGTACGAGCAGTACTTC,CASSMEYEQYF
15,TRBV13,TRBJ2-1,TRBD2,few,TGTGCCAGCAGCTTAGCGGGAGGGGAGAAGGATGAGCAGTTCTTC,CASSLAGGEKDEQFF
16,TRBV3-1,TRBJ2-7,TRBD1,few,TGTGCCAGCAGCCCCCGGATAGGGGGACAGAGTTACGAGCAGTACTTC,CASSPRIGGQSYEQYF
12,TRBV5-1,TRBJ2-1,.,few,TGCGCCAGCAGAGATACAGGTCTTGAGCAGTTCTTC,CASRDTGLEQFF
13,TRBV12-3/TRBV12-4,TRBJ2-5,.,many,TGTGCCAGCAGCAGACCCCCACAAGAGACCCAGTACTTC,CASSRPPQETQYF
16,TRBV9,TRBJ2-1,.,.,TGTGCCAGCAGCGCCACCCAAGCCCACTCCTACAATGAGCAGTTCTTC,CASSATQAHSYNEQFF
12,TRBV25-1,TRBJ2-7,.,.,TGTGCCAGCGGACCAAGCCCCTACGAGCAGTACTTC,CASGPSPYEQYF
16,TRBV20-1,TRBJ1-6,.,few,TGCAGTGCTAAGGACGTTGTTTGGTCGGATAATTCACCCCTCCACTTT,CSAKDVVWSDNSPLHF
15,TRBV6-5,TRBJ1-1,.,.,TGTGCCAGCAGGTCTCACAGGAGCAGTAACACTGAAGCTTTCTTT,CASRSHRSSNTEAFF
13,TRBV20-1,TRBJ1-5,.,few,TGCAGTGGGGCCACAGGAGGCAATCAGCCCCAGCATTTT,CSGATGGNQPQHF
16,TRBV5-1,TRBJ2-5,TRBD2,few,TGCGCCAGCAGCTTAACTAGCGGTGGGGGGATGGAGACCCAGTACTTC,CASSLTSGGGMETQYF
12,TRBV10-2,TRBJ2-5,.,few,TGCGCCAGCCGGGACCCGAAAGAGACCCAGTACTTC,CASRDPKETQYF
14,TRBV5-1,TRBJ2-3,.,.,TGCGCCAGCAGCTTGGACGGGGTTCAGGATACGCAGTATTTT,CASSLDGVQDTQYF
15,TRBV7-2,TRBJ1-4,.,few,TGTGCCAGCAGCCTGCAGACAGCCGCAAGCGAAAAACTGTTTTTT,CASSLQTAASEKLFF
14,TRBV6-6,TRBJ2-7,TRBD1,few,TGTGCCAGCAGTTACTTCCAGGGGGCTAACGAGCAGTACTTC,CASSYFQGANEQYF
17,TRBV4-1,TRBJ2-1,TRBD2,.,TGCGCCAGCAGCCAAGATTCAGGACTAGCGGAATACAATGAGCAGTTCTTC,CASSQDSGLAEYNEQFF
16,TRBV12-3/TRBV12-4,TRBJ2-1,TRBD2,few,TGTGCCAGCAGCCTGACTAGCGGGACTTCCTACAATGAGCAGTTCTTC,CASSLTSGTSYNEQFF
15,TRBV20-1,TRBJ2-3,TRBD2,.,TGCAGTGCCACGCCCAAGCGCGGGAGAGAAGATACGCAGTATTTT,CSATPKRGREDTQYF
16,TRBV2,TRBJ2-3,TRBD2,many,TGTGCCAGCAGTGAAGCCCTAGCGGGGTACGCGGATACGCAGTATTTT,CASSEALAGYADTQYF
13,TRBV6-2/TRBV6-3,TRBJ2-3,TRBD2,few,TGTGCCAGCAGGGGTAGCGGGGGAGATACGCAGTATTTT,CASRGSGGDTQYF
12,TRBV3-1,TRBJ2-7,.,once,TGTGCCAGCAGTCAAACTAGATCCGAGCAGTACTTC,CASSQTRSEQYF
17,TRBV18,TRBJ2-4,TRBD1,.,TGTGCCAGCTCGCCAACAGGGGGCACGGGGGCCAAAAACATTCAGTACTTC,CASSPTGGTGAKNIQYF
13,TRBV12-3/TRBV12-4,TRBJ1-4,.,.,TGTGCCAGCAGTTTCACCGGGGGTGAAAAACTGTTTTTT,CASSFTGGEKLFF
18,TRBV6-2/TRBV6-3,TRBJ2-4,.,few,TGTGCCAGCAGTTACTCGAAAGGCGAGGAAATAACCAAAAACATTCAGTACTTC,CASSYSKGEEITKNIQYF
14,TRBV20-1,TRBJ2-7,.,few,TGCAGTGCTACCGACAGCGCCGCTACCTACGAGCAGTACTTC,CSATDSAATYEQYF
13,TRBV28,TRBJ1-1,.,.,TGTGCCAGTTTCCGGGACACTTACACTGAAGCTTTCTTT,CASFRDTYTEAFF
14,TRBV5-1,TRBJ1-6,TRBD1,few,TGCGCCAGCAGCTTACAGGGGGCGAATTCACCCCTCCACTTT,CASSLQGANSPLHF
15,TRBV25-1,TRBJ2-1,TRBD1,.,TGTGCCAGCAGTGAACAGGGGGCTGGTGGGAATAAGCAGTTCTTC,CASSEQGAGGNKQFF
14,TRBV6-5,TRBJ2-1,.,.,TGTGCCAGCAGTTACGAGGCCTCCTACAATGAGCAGTTCTTC,CASSYEASYNEQFF